Described below is a single TCR beta chain sequence and its context. Since no conserved phenylalanine or tryptophan closes the CDR3, a read error is the likely cause. Germline values: CDR1 MNHNS, CDR2 SASEGT. The CDR3 loop spans 15 amino acids. V was pared by 5 bases and J by 10 bases, with 11 bases of the junction left unmatched. This specimen comes from a study of immune characterization of retroperitoneal liposarcoma. TCRdb re-analysed the PCR reads in MiXCR, keeping a single row per CDR3 protein. The table lists roughly 2,300 distinct CDR3 sequences, roughly 52% of them singletons. The receptor was isolated from a female donor with retroperitoneal liposarcoma. The source material was tumor tissue. The rearrangement joins TRBV6-1 to TRBJ2-1; TRBD2 aligns across 10 bases. CDR3: CASSHTSGAPYEQFC. The CDR3 region has the DNA TGTGCCAGCAGTCATACTAGCGGGGCCCCCTACGAGCAGTTCTGC.